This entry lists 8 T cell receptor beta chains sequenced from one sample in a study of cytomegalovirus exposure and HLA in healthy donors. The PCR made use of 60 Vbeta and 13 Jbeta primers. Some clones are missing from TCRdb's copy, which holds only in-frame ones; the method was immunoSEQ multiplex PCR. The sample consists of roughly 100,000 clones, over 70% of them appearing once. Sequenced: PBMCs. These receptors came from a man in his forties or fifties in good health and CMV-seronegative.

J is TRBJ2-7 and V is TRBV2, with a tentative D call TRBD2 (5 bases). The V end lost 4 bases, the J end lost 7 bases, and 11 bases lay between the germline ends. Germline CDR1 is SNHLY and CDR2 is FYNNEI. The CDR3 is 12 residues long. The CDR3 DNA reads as TGTGCCAGCAGTGGGACTGCTAGGGAGCAGTACTTC. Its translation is CASSGTAREQYF.

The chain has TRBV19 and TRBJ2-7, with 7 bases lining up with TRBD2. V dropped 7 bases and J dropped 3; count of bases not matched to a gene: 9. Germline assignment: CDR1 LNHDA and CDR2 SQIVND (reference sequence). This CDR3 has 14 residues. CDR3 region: CASTPSWGGYEQYF. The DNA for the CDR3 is TGTGCCAGTACCCCCTCGTGGGGGGGCTACGAGCAGTACTTC.

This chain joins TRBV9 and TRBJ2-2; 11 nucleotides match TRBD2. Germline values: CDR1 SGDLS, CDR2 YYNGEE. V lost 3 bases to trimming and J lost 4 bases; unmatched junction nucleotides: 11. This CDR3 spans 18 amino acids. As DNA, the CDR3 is TGTGCCAGCAGCGGACGGGGCGGGCTAGCGGGGGGCACCGGGGAGCTGTTTTTT. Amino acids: CASSGRGGLAGGTGELFF.

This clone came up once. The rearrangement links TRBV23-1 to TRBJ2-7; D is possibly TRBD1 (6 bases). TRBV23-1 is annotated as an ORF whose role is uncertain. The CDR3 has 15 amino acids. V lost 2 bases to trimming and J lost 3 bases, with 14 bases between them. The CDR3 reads CASSQTGTTHYEQYF. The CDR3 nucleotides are TGCGCCAGCAGTCAAACCGGGACAACCCACTACGAGCAGTACTTC.

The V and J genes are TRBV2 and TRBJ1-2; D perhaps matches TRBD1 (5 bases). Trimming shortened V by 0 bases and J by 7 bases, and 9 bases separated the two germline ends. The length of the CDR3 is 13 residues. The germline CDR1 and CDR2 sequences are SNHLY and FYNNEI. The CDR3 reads CASSEAGESGYTF. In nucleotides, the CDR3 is TGTGCCAGCAGTGAAGCAGGGGAATCTGGCTACACCTTC.

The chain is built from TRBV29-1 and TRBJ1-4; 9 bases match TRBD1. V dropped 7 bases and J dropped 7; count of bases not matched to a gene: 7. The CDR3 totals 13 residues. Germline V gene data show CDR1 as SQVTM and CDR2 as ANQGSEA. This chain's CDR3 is CSGTGTGSEKLFF. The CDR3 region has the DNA TGCAGCGGAACCGGGACAGGGTCTGAAAAACTGTTTTTT.

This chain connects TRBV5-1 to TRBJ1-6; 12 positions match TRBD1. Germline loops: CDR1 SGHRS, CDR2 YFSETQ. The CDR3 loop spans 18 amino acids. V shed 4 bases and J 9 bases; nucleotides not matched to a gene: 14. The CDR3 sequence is CASSVQSGTGGAFSPLHF. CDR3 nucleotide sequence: TGCGCCAGCAGCGTTCAATCCGGGACAGGGGGCGCGTTTTCACCCCTCCACTTT.

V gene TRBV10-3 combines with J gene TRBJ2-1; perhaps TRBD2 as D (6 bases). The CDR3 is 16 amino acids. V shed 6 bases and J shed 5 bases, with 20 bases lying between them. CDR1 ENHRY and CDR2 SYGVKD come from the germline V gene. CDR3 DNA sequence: TGTGCCATCAGGGACCCCTCGCCGGGAGCCAACAATGAGCAGTTCTTC. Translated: CAIRDPSPGANNEQFF.